This T cell receptor beta chain was sequenced for a study of control samples from healthy donors and cancer patients (dated by TCRdb to the early 2020s). Libraries were built with the immunoSEQ multiplex PCR assay. Not all clones reach the TCRdb copy of this immuneACCESS table, which keeps in-frame sequences only. Checked studies attribute under half of the gap to unresolved V genes and leave the rest unexplained. This sample comprises about 170,000 clones, 80% to 90% of them detected only once. 4% to 6% of the sample lies in the top ten. V is cut by 2 bases and J by 0 bases, and the space between the germline ends is 13 bases. The CDR3 sequence holds 16 residues, the cysteine and phenylalanine included. Of the read, only the CDR3 DNA is kept; its 48 bases are in frame from base 1. In the germline V gene, CDR1 corresponds to MDHEN and CDR2 to SYDVKM. Comment on this clone: What this receptor recognizes is not known. Base quality data are lacking; no much larger clone is found one base away.

Recombination connected TRBV28 to TRBJ1-1; too little of a D gene remains to name it. Input material: blood. The source of this sequence is a woman aged 30 to 39 in good health. CDR3 protein: CASSLGIGAMNTEAFF. The DNA sequence is as follows: TGTGCCAGCAGTTTAGGAATAGGTGCGATGAACACTGAAGCTTTCTTT. The full variable domain, completed from the reference TRBV28 and TRBJ1-1 proteins outside the CDR3, reads DVKVTQSSRYLVKRTGEKVFLECVQDMDHENMFWYRQDPGLGLRLIYFSYDVKMKEKGDIPEGYSVSREKKERFSLILESASTNQTSMYLCASSLGIGAMNTEAFFGQGTRLTVV.